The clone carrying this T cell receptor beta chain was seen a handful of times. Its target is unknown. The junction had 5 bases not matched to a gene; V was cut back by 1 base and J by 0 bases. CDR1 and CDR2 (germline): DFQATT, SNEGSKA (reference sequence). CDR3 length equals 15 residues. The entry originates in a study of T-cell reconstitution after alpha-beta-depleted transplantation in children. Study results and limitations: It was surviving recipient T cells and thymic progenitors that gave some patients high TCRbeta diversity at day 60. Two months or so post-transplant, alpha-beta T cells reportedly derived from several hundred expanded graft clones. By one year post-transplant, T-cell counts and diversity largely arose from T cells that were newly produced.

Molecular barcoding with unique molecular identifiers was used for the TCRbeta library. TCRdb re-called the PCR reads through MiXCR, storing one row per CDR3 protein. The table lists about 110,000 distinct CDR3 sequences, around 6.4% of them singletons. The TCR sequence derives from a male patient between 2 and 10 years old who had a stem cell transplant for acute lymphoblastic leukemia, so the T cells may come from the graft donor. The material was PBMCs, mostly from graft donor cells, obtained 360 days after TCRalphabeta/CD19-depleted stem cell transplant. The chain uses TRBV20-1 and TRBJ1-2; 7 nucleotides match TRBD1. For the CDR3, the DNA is TGCAGTGCTAGAGGCCAGGGACAGCCTAACTATGGCTACACCTTC. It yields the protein CSARGQGQPNYGYTF.